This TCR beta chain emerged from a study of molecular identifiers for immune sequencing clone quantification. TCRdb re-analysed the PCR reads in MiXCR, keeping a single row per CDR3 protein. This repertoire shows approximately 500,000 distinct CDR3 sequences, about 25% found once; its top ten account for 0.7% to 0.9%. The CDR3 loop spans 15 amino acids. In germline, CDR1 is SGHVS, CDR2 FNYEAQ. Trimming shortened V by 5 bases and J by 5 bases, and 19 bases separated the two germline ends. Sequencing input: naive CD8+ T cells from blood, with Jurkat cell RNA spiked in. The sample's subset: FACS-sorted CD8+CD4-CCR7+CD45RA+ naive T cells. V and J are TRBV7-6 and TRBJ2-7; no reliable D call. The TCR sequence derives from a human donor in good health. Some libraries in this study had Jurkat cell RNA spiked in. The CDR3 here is CASSLGELTRNEQYF. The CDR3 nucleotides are TGTGCCAGCAGCCTAGGTGAACTGACTCGGAACGAGCAGTACTTC.